This T cell receptor (beta chain) stems from a study of T cell responses to AZD1222 COVID-19 vaccine. Germline CDR1 is MNHNS and CDR2 is SASEGT. V gave up 0 bases and J gave up 6 bases, with 8 bases separating them. This CDR3 is built from 14 residues. The repertoire was sequenced with immunoSEQ multiplex PCR; TCRdb's copy has only in-frame clones and lacks some. Among 120,000 to 150,000 clones listed, 70% to 90% were seen once. The sequence derives from an adult in good health. The chain links TRBV6-1 to TRBJ2-2; D is unclear. The sample in question was peripheral blood, obtained on day 0 of AZD1222 vaccination. Here the CDR3 reads CASSEARSPGELFF. The CDR3 nucleotides are TGTGCCAGCAGTGAAGCAAGGTCGCCCGGGGAGCTGTTTTTT.